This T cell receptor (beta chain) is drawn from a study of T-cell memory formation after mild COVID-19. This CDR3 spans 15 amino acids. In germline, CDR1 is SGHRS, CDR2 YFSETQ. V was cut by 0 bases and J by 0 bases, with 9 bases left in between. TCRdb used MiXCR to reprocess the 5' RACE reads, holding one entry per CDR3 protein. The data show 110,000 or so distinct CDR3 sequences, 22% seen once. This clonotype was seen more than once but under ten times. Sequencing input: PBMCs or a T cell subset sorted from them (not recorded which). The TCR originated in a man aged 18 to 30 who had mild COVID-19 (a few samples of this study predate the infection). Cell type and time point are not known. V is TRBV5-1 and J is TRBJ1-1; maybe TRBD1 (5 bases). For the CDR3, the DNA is TGCGCCAGCAGCTTGGATCGGGGGATGAACACTGAAGCTTTCTTT. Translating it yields CASSLDRGMNTEAFF.